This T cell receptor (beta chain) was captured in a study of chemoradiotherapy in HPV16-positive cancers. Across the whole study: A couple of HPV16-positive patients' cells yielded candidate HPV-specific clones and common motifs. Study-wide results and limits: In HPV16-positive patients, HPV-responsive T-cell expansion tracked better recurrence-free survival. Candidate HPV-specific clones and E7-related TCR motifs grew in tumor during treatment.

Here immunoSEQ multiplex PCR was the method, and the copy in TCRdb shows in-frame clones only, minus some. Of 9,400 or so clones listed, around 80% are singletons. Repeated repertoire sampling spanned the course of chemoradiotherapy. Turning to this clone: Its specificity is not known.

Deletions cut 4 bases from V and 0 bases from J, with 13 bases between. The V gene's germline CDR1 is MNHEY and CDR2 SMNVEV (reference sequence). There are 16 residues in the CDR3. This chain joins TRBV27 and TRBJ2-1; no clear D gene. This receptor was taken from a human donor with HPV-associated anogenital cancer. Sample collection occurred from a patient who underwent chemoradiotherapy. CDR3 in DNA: TGTGCCAGCAGTTCCCAGGTAAGGCGCTCCTACAATGAGCAGTTCTTC. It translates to CASSSQVRRSYNEQFF.